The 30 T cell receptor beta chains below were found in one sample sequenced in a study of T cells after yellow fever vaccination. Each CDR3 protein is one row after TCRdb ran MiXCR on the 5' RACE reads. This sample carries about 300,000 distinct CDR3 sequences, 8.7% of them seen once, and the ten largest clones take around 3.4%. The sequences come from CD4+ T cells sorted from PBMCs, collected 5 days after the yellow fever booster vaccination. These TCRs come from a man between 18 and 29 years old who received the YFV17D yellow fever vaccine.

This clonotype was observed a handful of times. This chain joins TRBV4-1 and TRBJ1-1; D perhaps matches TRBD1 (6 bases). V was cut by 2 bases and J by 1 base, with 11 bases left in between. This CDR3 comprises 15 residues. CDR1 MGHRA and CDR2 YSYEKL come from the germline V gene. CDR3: CASSQLARGNTEAFF. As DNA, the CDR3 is TGCGCCAGCAGCCAACTTGCCAGGGGGAACACTGAAGCTTTCTTT.

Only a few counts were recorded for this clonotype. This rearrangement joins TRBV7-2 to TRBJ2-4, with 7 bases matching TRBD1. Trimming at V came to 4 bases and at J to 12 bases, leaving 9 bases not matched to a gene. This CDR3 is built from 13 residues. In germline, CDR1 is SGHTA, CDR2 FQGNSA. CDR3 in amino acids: CASSSSDRLTQYF. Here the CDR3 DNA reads TGTGCCAGCAGCTCCTCGGACAGGCTGACTCAGTACTTC.

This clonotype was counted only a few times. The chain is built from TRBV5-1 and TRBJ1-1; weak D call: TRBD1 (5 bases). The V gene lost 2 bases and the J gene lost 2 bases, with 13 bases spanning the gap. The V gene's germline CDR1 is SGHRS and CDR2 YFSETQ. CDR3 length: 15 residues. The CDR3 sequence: CASSFSPGHNTEAFF. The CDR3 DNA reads TGCGCCAGCAGCTTTTCCCCAGGGCATAACACTGAAGCTTTCTTT.

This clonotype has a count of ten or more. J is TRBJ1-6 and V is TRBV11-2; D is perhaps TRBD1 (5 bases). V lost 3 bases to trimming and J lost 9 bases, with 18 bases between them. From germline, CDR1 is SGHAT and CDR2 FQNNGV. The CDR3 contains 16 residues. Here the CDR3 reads CASSFWDRSGASPLHF. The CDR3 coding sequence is TGTGCCAGCAGCTTTTGGGACCGATCGGGAGCTTCACCCCTCCACTTT.

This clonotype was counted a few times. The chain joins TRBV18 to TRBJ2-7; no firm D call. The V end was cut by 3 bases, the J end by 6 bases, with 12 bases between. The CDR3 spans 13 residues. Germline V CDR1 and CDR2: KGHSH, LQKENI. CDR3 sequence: CASSPTPLGEQYV. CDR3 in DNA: TGTGCCAGCTCACCCACCCCACTCGGCGAGCAGTACGTC.

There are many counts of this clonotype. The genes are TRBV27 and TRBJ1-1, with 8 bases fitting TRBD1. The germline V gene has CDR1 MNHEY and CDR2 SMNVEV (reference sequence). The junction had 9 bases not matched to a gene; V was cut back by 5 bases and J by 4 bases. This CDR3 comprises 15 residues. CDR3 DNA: TGTGCCAGCAGTATCCTGGGACAGGCCAGCACTGAAGCTTTCTTT. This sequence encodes CASSILGQASTEAFF.

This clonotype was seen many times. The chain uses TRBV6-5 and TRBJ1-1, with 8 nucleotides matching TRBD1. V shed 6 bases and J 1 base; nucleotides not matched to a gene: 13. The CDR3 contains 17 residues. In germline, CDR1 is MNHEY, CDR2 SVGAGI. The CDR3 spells CASSSVTEQGENTEAFF. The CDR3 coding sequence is TGTGCCAGCAGCTCGGTCACCGAACAGGGGGAGAACACTGAAGCTTTCTTT.

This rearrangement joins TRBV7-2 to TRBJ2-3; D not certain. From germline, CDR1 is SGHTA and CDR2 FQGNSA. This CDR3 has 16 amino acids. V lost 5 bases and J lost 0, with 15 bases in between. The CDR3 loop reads CASSLFNYASTDTQYF. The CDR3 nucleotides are TGTGCCAGCAGCCTATTCAACTATGCTAGCACAGATACGCAGTATTTT.

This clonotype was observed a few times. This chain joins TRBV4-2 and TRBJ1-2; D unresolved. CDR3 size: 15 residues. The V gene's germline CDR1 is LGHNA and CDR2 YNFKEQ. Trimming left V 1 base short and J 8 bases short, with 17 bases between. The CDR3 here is CASSQGAARGVGYTF. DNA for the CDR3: TGTGCCAGCAGCCAAGGGGCGGCTCGGGGTGTGGGCTACACCTTC.

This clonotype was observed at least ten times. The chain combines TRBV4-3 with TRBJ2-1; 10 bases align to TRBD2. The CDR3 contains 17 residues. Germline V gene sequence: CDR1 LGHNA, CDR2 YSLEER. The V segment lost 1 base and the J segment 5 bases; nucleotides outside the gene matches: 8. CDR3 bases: TGCGCCAGCAGCCAAGTCATTAGCGGGGGGCATGACAATGAGCAGTTCTTC. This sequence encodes CASSQVISGGHDNEQFF.

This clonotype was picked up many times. DNA of the CDR3: TGTGCCAGCAGTCAGGATGAGATGTGGACGCAGTATTTT. Its protein product is CASSQDEMWTQYF. The chain employs TRBV7-2 and TRBJ2-3, with D hard to call. CDR1 is SGHTA, CDR2 FQGNSA, per germline. The V end was cut by 6 bases, the J end by 9 bases, with 16 bases between. CDR3 length: 13 amino acids.

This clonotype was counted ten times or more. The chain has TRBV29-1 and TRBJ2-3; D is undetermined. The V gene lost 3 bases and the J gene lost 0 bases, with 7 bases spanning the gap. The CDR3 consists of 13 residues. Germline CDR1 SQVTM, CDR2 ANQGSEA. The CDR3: CSVDLTSTDTQYF. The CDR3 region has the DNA TGCAGCGTTGACTTAACTAGCACAGATACGCAGTATTTT.

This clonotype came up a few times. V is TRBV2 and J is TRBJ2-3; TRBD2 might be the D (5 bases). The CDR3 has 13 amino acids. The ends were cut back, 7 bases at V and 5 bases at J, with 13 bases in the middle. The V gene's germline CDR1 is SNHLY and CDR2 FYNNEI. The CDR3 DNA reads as TGTGCCAGCATTCCCGAACGGGGAGATACGCAGTATTTT. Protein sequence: CASIPERGDTQYF.

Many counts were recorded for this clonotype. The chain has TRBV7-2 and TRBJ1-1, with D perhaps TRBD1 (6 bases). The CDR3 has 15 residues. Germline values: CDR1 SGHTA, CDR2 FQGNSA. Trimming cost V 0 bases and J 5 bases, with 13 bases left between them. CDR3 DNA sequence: TGTGCCAGCAGCTTAGCGGGTCAGGGGAAGACTGAAGCTTTCTTT. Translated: CASSLAGQGKTEAFF. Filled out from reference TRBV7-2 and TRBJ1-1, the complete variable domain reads GAGVSQSPSNKVTEKGKDVELRCDPISGHTALYWYRQSLGQGLEFLIYFQGNSAPDKSGLPSDRFSAERTGGSVSTLTIQRTQQEDSAVYLCASSLAGQGKTEAFFGQGTRLTVV.

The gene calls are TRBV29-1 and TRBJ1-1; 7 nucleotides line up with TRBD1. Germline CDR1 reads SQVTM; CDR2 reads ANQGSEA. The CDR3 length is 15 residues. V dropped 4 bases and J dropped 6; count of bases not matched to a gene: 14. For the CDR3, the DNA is TGCAGCGTTGCCAGGGGGGTAAGTCTTGGGGCTGAAGCTTTCTTT. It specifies CSVARGVSLGAEAFF.

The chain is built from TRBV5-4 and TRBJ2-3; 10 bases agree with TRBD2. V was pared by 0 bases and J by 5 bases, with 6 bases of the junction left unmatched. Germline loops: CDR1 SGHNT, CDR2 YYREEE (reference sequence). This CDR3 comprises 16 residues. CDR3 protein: CASSLAPAGGRDTQYF. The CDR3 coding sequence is TGTGCCAGCAGCTTGGCCCCAGCGGGGGGGAGAGATACGCAGTATTTT.

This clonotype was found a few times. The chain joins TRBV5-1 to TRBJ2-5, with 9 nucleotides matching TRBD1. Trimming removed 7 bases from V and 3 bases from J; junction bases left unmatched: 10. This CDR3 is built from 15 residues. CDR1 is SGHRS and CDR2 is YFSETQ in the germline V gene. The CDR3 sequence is CASSPGQGGEETQYF. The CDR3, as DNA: TGCGCCAGCTCACCGGGACAGGGTGGTGAAGAGACCCAGTACTTC. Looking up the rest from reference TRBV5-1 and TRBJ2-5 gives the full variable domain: KAGVTQTPRYLIKTRGQQVTLSCSPISGHRSVSWYQQTPGQGLQFLFEYFSETQRNKGNFPGRFSGRQFSNSRSEMNVSTLELGDSALYLCASSPGQGGEETQYFGPGTRLLVL.

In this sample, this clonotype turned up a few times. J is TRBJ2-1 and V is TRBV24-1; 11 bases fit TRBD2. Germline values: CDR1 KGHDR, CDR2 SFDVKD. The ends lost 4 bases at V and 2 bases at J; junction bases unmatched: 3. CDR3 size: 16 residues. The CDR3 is CATSDVSGGAYNEQFF. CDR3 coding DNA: TGTGCCACCAGTGACGTTAGCGGGGGGGCCTACAATGAGCAGTTCTTC.

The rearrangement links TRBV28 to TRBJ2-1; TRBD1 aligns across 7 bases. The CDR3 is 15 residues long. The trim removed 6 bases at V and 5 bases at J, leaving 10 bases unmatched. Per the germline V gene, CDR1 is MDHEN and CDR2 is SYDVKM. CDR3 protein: CASRTTGIGNNEQFF. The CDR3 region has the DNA TGTGCCAGCAGAACGACAGGGATCGGAAACAATGAGCAGTTCTTC.

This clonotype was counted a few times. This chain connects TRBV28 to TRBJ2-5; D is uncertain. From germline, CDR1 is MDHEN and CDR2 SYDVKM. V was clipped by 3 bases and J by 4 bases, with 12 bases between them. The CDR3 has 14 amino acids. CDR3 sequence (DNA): TGTGCCAGCAGTTTTCCTGGGCTGGTAGAGACCCAGTACTTC. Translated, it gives CASSFPGLVETQYF. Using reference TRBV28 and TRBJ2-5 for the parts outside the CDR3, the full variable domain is DVKVTQSSRYLVKRTGEKVFLECVQDMDHENMFWYRQDPGLGLRLIYFSYDVKMKEKGDIPEGYSVSREKKERFSLILESASTNQTSMYLCASSFPGLVETQYFGPGTRLLVL.

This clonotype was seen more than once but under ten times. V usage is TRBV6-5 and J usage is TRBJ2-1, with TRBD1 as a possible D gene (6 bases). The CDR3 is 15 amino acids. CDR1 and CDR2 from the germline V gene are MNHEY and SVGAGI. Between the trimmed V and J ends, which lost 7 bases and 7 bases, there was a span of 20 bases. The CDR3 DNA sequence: TGTGCCAGCAATACACAGGGATCTGGTAAGAATGAGCAGTTCTTC. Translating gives CASNTQGSGKNEQFF.

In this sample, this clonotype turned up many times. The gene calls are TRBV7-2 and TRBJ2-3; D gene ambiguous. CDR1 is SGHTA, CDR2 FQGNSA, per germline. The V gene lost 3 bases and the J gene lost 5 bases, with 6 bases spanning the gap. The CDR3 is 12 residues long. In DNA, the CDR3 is TGTGCCAGCAGCTTGTTTGGAGATACGCAGTATTTT. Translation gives CASSLFGDTQYF.

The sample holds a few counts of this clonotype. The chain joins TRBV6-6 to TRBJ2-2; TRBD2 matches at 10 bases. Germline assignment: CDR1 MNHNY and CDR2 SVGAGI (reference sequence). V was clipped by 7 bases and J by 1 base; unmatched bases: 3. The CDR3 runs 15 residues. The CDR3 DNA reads TGTGCCAGCATCCCTAGCGGGGGGAACACCGGGGAGCTGTTTTTT. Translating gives CASIPSGGNTGELFF.

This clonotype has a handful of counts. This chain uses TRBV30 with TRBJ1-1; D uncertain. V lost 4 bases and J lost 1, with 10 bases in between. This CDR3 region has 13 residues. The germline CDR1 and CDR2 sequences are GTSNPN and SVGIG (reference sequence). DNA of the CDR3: TGTGCCTGGACTTATTTCGAGAACACTGAAGCTTTCTTT. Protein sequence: CAWTYFENTEAFF.

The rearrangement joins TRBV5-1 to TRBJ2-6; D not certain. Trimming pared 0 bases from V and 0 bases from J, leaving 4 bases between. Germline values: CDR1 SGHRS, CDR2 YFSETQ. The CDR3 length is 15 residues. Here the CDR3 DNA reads TGCGCCAGCAGCTTGGCTGACTCTGGGGCCAACGTCCTGACTTTC. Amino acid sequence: CASSLADSGANVLTF. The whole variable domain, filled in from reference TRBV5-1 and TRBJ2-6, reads KAGVTQTPRYLIKTRGQQVTLSCSPISGHRSVSWYQQTPGQGLQFLFEYFSETQRNKGNFPGRFSGRQFSNSRSEMNVSTLELGDSALYLCASSLADSGANVLTFGAGSRLTVL.

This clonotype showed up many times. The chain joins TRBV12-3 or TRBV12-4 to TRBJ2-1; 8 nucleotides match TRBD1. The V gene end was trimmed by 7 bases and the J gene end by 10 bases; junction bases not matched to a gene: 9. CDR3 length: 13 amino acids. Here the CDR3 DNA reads TGTGCCAGCACCCCGACAGGGGAGAGGGAGCAGTTCTTC. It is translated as CASTPTGEREQFF.

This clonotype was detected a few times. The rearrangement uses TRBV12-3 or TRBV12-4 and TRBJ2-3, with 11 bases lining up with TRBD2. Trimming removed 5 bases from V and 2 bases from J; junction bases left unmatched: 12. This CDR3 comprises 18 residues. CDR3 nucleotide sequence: TGTGCCAGCAGTGCCATCCCCGGGACTAGCGGAGACACAGATACGCAGTATTTT. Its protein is CASSAIPGTSGDTDTQYF.

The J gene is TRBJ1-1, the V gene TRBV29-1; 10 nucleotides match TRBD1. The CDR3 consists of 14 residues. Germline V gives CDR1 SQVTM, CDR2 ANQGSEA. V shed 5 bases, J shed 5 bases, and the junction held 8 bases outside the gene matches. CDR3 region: CSVIRDRGRTEAFF. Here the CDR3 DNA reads TGCAGCGTTATACGGGACAGGGGTAGGACTGAAGCTTTCTTT.

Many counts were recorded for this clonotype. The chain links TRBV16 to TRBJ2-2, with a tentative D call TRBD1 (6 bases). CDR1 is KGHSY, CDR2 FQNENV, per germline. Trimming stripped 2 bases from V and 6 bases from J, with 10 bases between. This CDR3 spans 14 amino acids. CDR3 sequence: CASSQQGFAGELFF. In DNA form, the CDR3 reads TGTGCCAGCAGCCAACAGGGGTTCGCCGGGGAGCTGTTTTTT. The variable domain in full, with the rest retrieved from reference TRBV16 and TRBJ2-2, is GEEVAQTPKHLVRGEGQKAKLYCAPIKGHSYVFWYQQVLKNEFKFLISFQNENVFDETGMPKERFSAKCLPNSPCSLEIQATKLEDSAVYFCASSQQGFAGELFFGEGSRLTVL.

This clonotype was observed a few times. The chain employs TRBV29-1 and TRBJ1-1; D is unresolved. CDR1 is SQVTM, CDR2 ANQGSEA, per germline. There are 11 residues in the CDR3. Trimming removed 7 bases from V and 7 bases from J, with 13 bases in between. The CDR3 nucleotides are TGCAGCGGTCACATCGGGGATGAAGCTTTCTTT. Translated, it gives CSGHIGDEAFF.